The rows below give T cell receptor beta chains drawn from one sample of a study of cytomegalovirus exposure and HLA in healthy donors. Measured with immunoSEQ multiplex PCR; TCRdb has only the in-frame clones, and not every one. The sample contains under 150,000 clones, around nine tenths of which appear only once. What was sequenced was PBMCs. The origin of the receptors is a woman aged 30 to 39 in good health and CMV-seronegative. The CDR3 runs from the conserved cysteine through the conserved F or W. The order of the fields is D gene, J gene, clone size, V gene, CDR3 DNA, CDR3 protein. D genes are given only for firm matches. The listing skips clone size in some rows; elsewhere it reads once, few, many or a size class.

TRBD1 TRBJ1-5 once TRBV28 TGTGCCAGCAGTTTATACTCCGGGACAGGGCTTCAGCCCCAGCATTTT CASSLYSGTGLQPQHF
TRBD1 TRBJ2-1 . TRBV28 TGTGCCAGCAGAGGAGGAGACAGGGGGCAAAATGAGCAGTTCTTC CASRGGDRGQNEQFF
TRBD2 TRBJ2-7 . TRBV27 TGTGCCTCTCGTCGGGGGGACGGCTGGAAGTACGAGCAGTACTTC CASRRGDGWKYEQYF
. TRBJ1-5 . TRBV30 TGTGCCTGGAGTGTTCATAGCAATCAGCCCCAGCATTTT CAWSVHSNQPQHF
TRBD2 TRBJ2-5 once TRBV5-1 TGCGCCAGCAGCTTGGGTGAGACTAGCGTAGGACAAGAGACCCAGTACTTC CASSLGETSVGQETQYF
. TRBJ2-1 . TRBV6-4 TGTGCCAGCAGTGACTTTGTTGGAACCGGAGGTGAGCAGTTCTTC CASSDFVGTGGEQFF
. TRBJ1-2 . TRBV21-1 TGTGCCAGCAGCAAAAAACCACAGGTGAACTATGGCTACACCTTC CASSKKPQVNYGYTF
TRBD2 TRBJ2-7 once TRBV7-2 TGTGCCAGCAGCTTAGGGCTCGCGGAGGGACTAGCTACCTACGAGCAGTACTTC CASSLGLAEGLATYEQYF
TRBD2 TRBJ2-2 . TRBV19 TGTGCCAGTAGTACCGAGCCAAGACTAGCGGGGTACACCGGGGAGCTGTTTTTT CASSTEPRLAGYTGELFF
. TRBJ1-1 few TRBV30 TGTGCCTGGGCCAGGGGACGGACTGAAGCTTTCTTT CAWARGRTEAFF
. TRBJ1-1 few TRBV19 TGTGCCAGTAGTAATCCCCAGGGGACTGAAGCTTTCTTT CASSNPQGTEAFF
TRBD2 TRBJ2-1 . TRBV4-2 TGTGCCAGCAGCCAGACCCTAGCGGGAGGACAATACAATGAGCAGTTCTTC CASSQTLAGGQYNEQFF
. TRBJ2-6 . TRBV7-2 TGTGCCAGCAGCCGTCAGGGATCCGGGGCCAACGTCCTGACTTTC CASSRQGSGANVLTF
TRBD1 TRBJ2-4 . TRBV28 TGTGCCAGCAGTCTGATTGGGGCAGGGGGCAAAAACATTCAGTACTTC CASSLIGAGGKNIQYF
. TRBJ2-1 once TRBV19 TGTGCCAGTAGTATACGGAGGGAGCAGTTCTTC CASSIRREQFF
. TRBJ1-6 . TRBV28 TGTGCCAGCAGCCCCGATGTCAGGGTTAATTATAATTCACCCCTCCACTTT CASSPDVRVNYNSPLHF
TRBD2 TRBJ2-3 . TRBV5-1 TGCGCCAGCAGCGCCCTAGCGGGGGGAAACACAGATACGCAGTATTTT CASSALAGGNTDTQYF
. TRBJ1-1 . TRBV7-8 TGTGCCAGCAGCTTAATGACAGTCAGCGCTGAAGCTTTCTTT CASSLMTVSAEAFF
. TRBJ1-1 . TRBV4-1 TGCGCCAGCAGCCTCAGGGTCGCTATGAACACTGAAGCTTTCTTT CASSLRVAMNTEAFF
TRBD1 TRBJ1-5 . TRBV19 TGTGCCAGTAGAGACGGGACAGGGATCGGTCAGCCCCAGCATTTT CASRDGTGIGQPQHF
. TRBJ1-1 . TRBV6-5 TGTGCCAGCAGCGACGGGGCTGAAGCTTTCTTT CASSDGAEAFF
TRBD1 TRBJ1-2 once TRBV2 TGTGCCAGCATTAAAGAGGAGGGGGCTGGCGGCTACACCTTC CASIKEEGAGGYTF
TRBD2 TRBJ2-1 . TRBV19 TGTGCCAGTAGTCAGACTAGCGGGGTTTACAATGAGCAGTTCTTC CASSQTSGVYNEQFF
TRBD2 TRBJ2-1 . TRBV7-9 TGTGCCAGCAGCTTAGAAGGGACTAGCGGGTTTCGGGGAAATGAGCAGTTCTTC CASSLEGTSGFRGNEQFF
. TRBJ2-1 . TRBV18 TGTGCCAGCTCACCACAAGGAGGGAAGCTCAATGAGCAGTTCTTC CASSPQGGKLNEQFF
. TRBJ2-2 . TRBV7-9 TGTGCCAGCAGCTCGGTAAACACCGGGGAGCTGTTTTTT CASSSVNTGELFF
. TRBJ2-7 . TRBV30 TGTGCCTGGAGTGTAGGCGGGGTTTACGAGCAGTACTTC CAWSVGGVYEQYF
TRBD2 TRBJ2-5 . TRBV4-3 TGCGCCAGCAGCCCATCGGCGGCTAGCGGGACTTCCCAAGAGACCCAGTACTTC CASSPSAASGTSQETQYF
TRBD2 TRBJ2-1 . TRBV4-3 TGCGCCAGCAGCCACACCACGAAGGGAGGGGTCTCCTACAATGAGCAGTTCTTC CASSHTTKGGVSYNEQFF
TRBD2 TRBJ2-6 few TRBV5-1 TGCGCCAGCAGCTTCAGTAGCGGGCGACCTGACTCTGGGGCCAACGTCCTGACTTTC CASSFSSGRPDSGANVLTF
TRBD2 TRBJ2-1 . TRBV29-1 TGCAGCGTTGAGAACCCCCCTAGCGGGGGGGCGAATGAGCAGTTCTTC CSVENPPSGGANEQFF
. TRBJ2-3 few TRBV7-3 TGTGCCAGCAGCTTCGGACAGACTAGCACAGATACGCAGTATTTT CASSFGQTSTDTQYF
TRBD2 TRBJ2-1 . TRBV11-2 TGTGCCAGCAGCTCGGGACTAGGAATTGAGCAGTTCTTC CASSSGLGIEQFF
. TRBJ2-5 . TRBV9 TGTGCCAGCAATCCGGTCCAAGAGACCCAGTACTTC CASNPVQETQYF
. TRBJ2-7 . TRBV7-9 TGTGCCAGCAGCCGCTCAGTTGACGAGCAGTACTTC CASSRSVDEQYF
. TRBJ1-5 few TRBV5-1 TGCGCCAGCAGCTTGGAAGACAAGGAAAATCAGCCCCAGCATTTT CASSLEDKENQPQHF